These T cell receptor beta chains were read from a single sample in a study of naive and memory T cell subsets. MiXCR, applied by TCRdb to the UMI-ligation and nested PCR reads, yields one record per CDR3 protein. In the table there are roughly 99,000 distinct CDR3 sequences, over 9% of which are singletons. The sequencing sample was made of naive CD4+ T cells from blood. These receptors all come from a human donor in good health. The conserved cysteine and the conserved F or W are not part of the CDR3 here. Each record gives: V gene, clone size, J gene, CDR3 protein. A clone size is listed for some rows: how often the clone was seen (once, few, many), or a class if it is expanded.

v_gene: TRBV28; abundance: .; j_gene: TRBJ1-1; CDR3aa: ASSTGPNTEAF
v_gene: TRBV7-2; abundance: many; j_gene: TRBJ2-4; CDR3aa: ASSFHRAKNIQY
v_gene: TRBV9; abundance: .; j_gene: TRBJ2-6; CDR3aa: ASSARDRGTGANVLT
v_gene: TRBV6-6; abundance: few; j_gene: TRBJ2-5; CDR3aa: ASSYSRGQETQY
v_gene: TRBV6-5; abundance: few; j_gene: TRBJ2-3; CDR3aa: ASSFSPGRMGTDTQY
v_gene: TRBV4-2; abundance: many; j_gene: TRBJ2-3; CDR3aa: ASSQEPPGLAGAGDTQY
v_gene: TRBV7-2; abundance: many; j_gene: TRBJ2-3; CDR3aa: ASSLEYTDTQY
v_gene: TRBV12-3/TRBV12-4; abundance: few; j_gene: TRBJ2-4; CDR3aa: ASSPRGGLVAKNIQY
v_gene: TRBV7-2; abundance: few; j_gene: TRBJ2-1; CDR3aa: ASSWGRYNEQF
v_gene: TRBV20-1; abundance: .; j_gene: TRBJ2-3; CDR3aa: SARPSKGTDTQY
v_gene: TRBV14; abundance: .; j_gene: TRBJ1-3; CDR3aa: ASSQVRGSGNTIY
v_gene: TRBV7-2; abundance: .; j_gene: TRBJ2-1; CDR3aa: ASRSPGLAYNEQF
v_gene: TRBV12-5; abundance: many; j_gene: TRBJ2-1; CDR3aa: ASGLGRVLSYNEQF
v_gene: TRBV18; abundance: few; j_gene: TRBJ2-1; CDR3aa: ASSPIGPPYNEQF
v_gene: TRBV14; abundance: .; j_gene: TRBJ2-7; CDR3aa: ASSRFLAGRYEQY
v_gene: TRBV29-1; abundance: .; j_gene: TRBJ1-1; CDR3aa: SVDGQELGKNTEAF
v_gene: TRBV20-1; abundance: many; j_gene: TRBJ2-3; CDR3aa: SARDYLRPGFQDTQY
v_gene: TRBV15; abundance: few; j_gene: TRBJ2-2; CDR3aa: ATSRVTSVSGGELF
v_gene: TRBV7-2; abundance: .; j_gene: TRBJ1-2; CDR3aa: ASSPKSAQGYGYT
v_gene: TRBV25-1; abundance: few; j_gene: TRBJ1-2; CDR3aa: ASSEPATGQYGYT
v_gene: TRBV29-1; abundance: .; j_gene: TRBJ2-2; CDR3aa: SVGSTAVTGELF
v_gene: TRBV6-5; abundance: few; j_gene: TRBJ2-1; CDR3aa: ASSNPRTSGGAYEQF
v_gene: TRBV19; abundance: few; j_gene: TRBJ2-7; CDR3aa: ASTGTSGIDREQY
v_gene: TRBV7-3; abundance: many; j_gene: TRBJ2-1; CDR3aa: ASSQRDRASNEQF
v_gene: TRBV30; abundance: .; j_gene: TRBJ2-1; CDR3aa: AWTGTSLSYNEQF
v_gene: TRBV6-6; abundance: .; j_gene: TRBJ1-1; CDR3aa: ASTPPRVNTEAF
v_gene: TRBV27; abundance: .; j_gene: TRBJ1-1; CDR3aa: ASSLYGNTEAF
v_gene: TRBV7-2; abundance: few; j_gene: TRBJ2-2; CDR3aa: AGQGLTRSGELF
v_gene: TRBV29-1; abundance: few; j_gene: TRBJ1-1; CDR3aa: SVEEGTEAF
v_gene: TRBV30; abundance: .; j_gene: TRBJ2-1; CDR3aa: AWSISGGSYNEQF
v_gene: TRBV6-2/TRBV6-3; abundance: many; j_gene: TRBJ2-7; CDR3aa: ASSYDPGMTYEQY
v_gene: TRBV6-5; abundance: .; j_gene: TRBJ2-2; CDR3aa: ASSYPRQGRGGELF
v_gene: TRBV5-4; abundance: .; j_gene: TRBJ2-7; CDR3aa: ASSARGGPVYEQY
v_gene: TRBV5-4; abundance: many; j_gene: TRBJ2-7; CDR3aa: ASSLEASYEQY
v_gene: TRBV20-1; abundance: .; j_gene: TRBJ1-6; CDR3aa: SARDGPRDSPLH
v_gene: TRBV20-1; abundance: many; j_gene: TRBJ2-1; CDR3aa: SASGLAGGSSYNEQF
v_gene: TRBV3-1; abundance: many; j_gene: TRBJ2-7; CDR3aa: ASSQAGDEQY
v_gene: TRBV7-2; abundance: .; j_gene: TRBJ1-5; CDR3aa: ASSANSAGNQPQH
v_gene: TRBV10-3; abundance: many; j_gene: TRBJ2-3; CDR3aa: AISVRVSGDPDTQY
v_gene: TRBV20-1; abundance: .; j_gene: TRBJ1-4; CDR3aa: SATRGAGNEKLF
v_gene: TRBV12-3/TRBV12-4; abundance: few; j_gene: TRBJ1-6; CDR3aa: ASSMRQGNSPLH
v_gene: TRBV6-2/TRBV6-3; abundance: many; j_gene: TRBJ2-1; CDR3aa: ASSYPHPRGNEQF
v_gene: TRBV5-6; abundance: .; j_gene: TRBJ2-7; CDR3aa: ASSLYSGGKYEQY
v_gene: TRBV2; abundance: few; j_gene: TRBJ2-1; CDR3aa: ASVTGRAYNEQF
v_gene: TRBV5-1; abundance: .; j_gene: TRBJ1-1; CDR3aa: ASHDGLVAEAF
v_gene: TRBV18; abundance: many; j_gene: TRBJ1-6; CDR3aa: AGGMGSDSPLH
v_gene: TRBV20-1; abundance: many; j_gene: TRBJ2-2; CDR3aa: SARGLAGTANTGELF
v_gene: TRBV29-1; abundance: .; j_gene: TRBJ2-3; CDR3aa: SVEDRGLITQY
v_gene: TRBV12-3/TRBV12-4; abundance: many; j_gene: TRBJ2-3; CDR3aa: ASSGLAGADTQY
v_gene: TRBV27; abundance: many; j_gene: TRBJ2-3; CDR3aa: ASSDTSTDTQY
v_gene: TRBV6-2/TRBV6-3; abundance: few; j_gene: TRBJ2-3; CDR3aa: ASSYDLAGGADTQY
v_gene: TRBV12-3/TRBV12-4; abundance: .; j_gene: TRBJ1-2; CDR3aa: ASSLSKPAYGYT
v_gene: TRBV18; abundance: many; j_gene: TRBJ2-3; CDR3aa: ASSPMRLAETDTQY
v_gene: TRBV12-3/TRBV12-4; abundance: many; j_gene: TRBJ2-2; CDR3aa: ASSFETGINGELF
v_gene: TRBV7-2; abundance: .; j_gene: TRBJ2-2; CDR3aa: ASSFAGLGELF
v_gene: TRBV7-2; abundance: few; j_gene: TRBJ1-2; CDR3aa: ASSLGTGESLYGYT